Listed here are 8 T cell receptor beta chains from one sample, sequenced in a study of blood T cells in healthy people across ages. A second roughly 6 to 12 cycle PCR used barcoded and J-beta primers. TCRdb re-analysed the 5' RACE reads in MiXCR, keeping a single row per CDR3 protein. The sample shows about 620,000 distinct CDR3 sequences, 21% of them seen only once. Sequencing was done on a sample of blood. Receptor source: a man between 65 and 79 years old in good health.

Regarding this clonotype: One junction end does not reproduce the germline sequence, and a read error may be involved. The chain uses TRBV18 and TRBJ2-7; 9 bases are a match to TRBD1. Per the germline V gene, CDR1 is KGHSH and CDR2 is LQKENI. The CDR3 contains 15 residues. Here the CDR3 reads CASSPRSGQGYKQYF. The CDR3 DNA is TGTGCCAGCTCACCACGGTCGGGACAGGGCTACAAGCAGTACTTC.

Only a few counts were recorded for this clonotype. This chain links TRBV10-1 with TRBJ2-3; a possible D gene is TRBD2 (6 bases). Per the germline V gene, CDR1 is WNHNN and CDR2 is SYGVQD (reference sequence). This CDR3 is 15 amino acids long. Trimming removed 6 bases from V and 6 bases from J, with 19 bases in between. CDR3 sequence: CASSPAGRREDTQYF. The DNA of the CDR3 is TGCGCCAGCAGCCCGGCCGGGAGACGCGAGGATACGCAGTATTTT.

This clonotype was seen a few times. The chain couples TRBV30 to TRBJ2-7; 9 bases map to TRBD1. The CDR3 is 13 amino acids. J lost 2 bases, V lost 4 bases, and 3 bases had no gene match. Germline lookup yields CDR1 GTSNPN and CDR2 SVGIG (reference sequence). The CDR3 reads CAWTRDRAYEQYF. The CDR3 region has the DNA TGTGCCTGGACCCGGGACAGGGCCTACGAGCAGTACTTC.

The J gene is TRBJ2-7, the V gene TRBV3-1; 12 bases match TRBD2. The CDR3 totals 14 residues. Looked up from germline, CDR1 is LGHDT and CDR2 is YNNKEL (reference sequence). J was trimmed by 3 bases and V by 5 bases; bases with no gene match: 2. CDR3 nucleotides: TGTGCCAGCAGCAGGACTAGCGGGGTCTACGAGCAGTACTTC. This translates into CASSRTSGVYEQYF.

This sequence joins TRBV20-1 and TRBJ2-3; no clear D. The CDR3 is 10 amino acids. Trimming left V 3 bases short and J 4 bases short, with 2 bases between. Germline V gives CDR1 DFQATT, CDR2 SNEGSKA (reference sequence). The CDR3 loop reads CSARADTQYF. The CDR3 DNA is TGCAGTGCTAGGGCAGATACGCAGTATTTT.

V gene TRBV27 combines with J gene TRBJ1-2; 8 nucleotides align to TRBD1. This CDR3 is built from 12 residues. The junction had 5 bases not matched to a gene; V was cut back by 6 bases and J by 8 bases. Germline-derived CDR1 and CDR2 are MNHEY and SMNVEV (reference sequence). CDR3 nucleotide sequence: TGTGCCAGCAGCGTGACAGGGGACGGCTACACCTTC. Encoded protein: CASSVTGDGYTF.

This clonotype has just a few counts. V gene TRBV6-1 combines with J gene TRBJ2-7, with a possible D match to TRBD2 (5 bases). The germline CDR1 and CDR2 sequences are MNHNS and SASEGT. V dropped 8 bases and J dropped 4 bases, with 9 bases sitting between them. The CDR3 spans 11 residues. Here the CDR3 reads CASGLLYEQYF. The CDR3 coding sequence is TGTGCCAGCGGACTCCTTTACGAGCAGTACTTC.

This clonotype was recorded a few times. The V gene is TRBV7-2, the J gene TRBJ2-1, with 10 bases fitting TRBD2. Germline V lookup: CDR1 SGHTA, CDR2 FQGNSA. With 8 bases clipped from V and 7 bases from J, the junction kept 20 bases outside the gene matches. The CDR3 has 18 residues. CDR3: CASARETSGFSTVNEQFF. The CDR3 DNA sequence: TGTGCCAGCGCGCGGGAGACTAGCGGGTTCTCTACCGTAAATGAGCAGTTCTTC. The full variable domain, with the rest looked up from reference TRBV7-2 and TRBJ2-1, is GAGVSQSPSNKVTEKGKDVELRCDPISGHTALYWYRQSLGQGLEFLIYFQGNSAPDKSGLPSDRFSAERTGGSVSTLTIQRTQQEDSAVYLCASARETSGFSTVNEQFFGPGTRLTVL.